These 31 T cell receptor beta chains were sequenced from one sample in a study of control samples from healthy donors and cancer patients. The method was immunoSEQ multiplex PCR; TCRdb's version includes in-frame clones alone and lacks a portion of them. This sample has approximately 24,000 clones, with 80% to 85% found just once. The sequencing sample was made of PBMCs. The receptors come from a man aged 55-75 years with colorectal cancer.

J is TRBJ1-1 and V is TRBV20-1, with D uncertain. The CDR3 extends over 11 amino acids. Germline loops: CDR1 DFQATT, CDR2 SNEGSKA (reference sequence). V lost 0 bases and J 1 base, leaving 0 bases between the germline ends. This CDR3 reads CSARENTEAFF. The CDR3 DNA reads as TGCAGTGCTAGAGAGAACACTGAAGCTTTCTTT.

The CDR3 nucleotides are TGTGCCAGCAGCCCCCTGCGGGGGCAGACCCAGTACTTC. Its translation is CASSPLRGQTQYF. The rearrangement uses TRBV3-1 (or the pseudogene TRBV3-2) and TRBJ2-5, with a weak D call TRBD2 (7 bases). CDR1 is LGHDT and CDR2 is YNNKEL in the germline V gene (reference sequence). V was pared by 4 bases and J by 6 bases, with 12 bases between. This CDR3 spans 13 amino acids.

The V call is TRBV3-1 (or the pseudogene TRBV3-2), the J call TRBJ1-2; D unresolved. The ends were cut back, 4 bases at V and 6 bases at J, with 6 bases in the middle. The CDR3 consists of 11 residues. Germline V gene data show CDR1 as LGHDT and CDR2 as YNNKEL (reference sequence). DNA of the CDR3: TGTGCCAGCAGCCGCCGGGATGGCTACACCTTC. The encoded protein is CASSRRDGYTF.

V gene TRBV5-6 combines with J gene TRBJ1-6, with 8 bases matching TRBD1. The CDR3 is made up of 18 amino acids. The V gene's germline CDR1 is SGHDT and CDR2 YYEEEE. The ends lost 3 bases at V and 0 bases at J; junction bases unmatched: 8. CDR3 protein: CASSWGDRPSSYNSPLHF. The CDR3 DNA sequence: TGTGCCAGCAGCTGGGGGGACAGGCCCAGCTCCTATAATTCACCCCTCCACTTT.

The rearrangement joins TRBV6-5 to TRBJ1-1; D is undetermined. Germline CDR1 MNHEY, CDR2 SVGAGI. CDR3 length: 13 amino acids. The V end was cut by 5 bases, the J end by 5 bases, with 12 bases between. CDR3 in amino acids: CASSTTPLTEAFF. For the CDR3, the DNA is TGTGCCAGCAGTACGACGCCGCTTACTGAAGCTTTCTTT.

Worth noting for this clone: Other DNA sequences in this sample translate to the same CDR3. The chain uses TRBV5-1 and TRBJ2-3; possible D gene TRBD2, 7 bases. CDR1 SGHRS and CDR2 YFSETQ come from the germline V gene. The CDR3 is 15 residues long. Deletions cut 1 base from V and 0 bases from J, with 9 bases between. CDR3 residues: CASSLRGASTDTQYF. The CDR3 nucleotides read TGCGCCAGCAGCTTGCGGGGGGCGAGCACAGATACGCAGTATTTT.

The chain is built from TRBV10-3 and TRBJ2-2; D tentatively fits TRBD1 or TRBD2 (5 bases each). This CDR3 region has 16 residues. Germline CDR1 and CDR2: ENHRY and SYGVKD. The germline V and J ends were trimmed by 0 bases and 1 base, with 9 bases remaining between them. This CDR3 is CAISESTRGNTGELFF. In nucleotides, the CDR3 is TGTGCCATCAGTGAGTCTACTAGGGGGAACACCGGGGAGCTGTTTTTT.

This clone was counted once. One end of the junction is discordant with germline, which a read error may explain. The genes are TRBV19 and TRBJ2-6, with D uncertain. Germline V gene sequence: CDR1 LNHDA, CDR2 SQIVND (reference sequence). The CDR3 sequence is 16 residues long. The CDR3 protein is CASSALVGSGTNVLTF. Here the CDR3 DNA reads TGTGCCAGTAGTGCTCTTGTCGGGTCTGGGACCAACGTCCTGACTTTC.

This clone was seen only a few times. This sequence joins TRBV2 and TRBJ1-2; D not resolved. This CDR3 has 12 residues. Trimming pared 5 bases from V and 4 bases from J, leaving 8 bases between. Germline CDR1 SNHLY, CDR2 FYNNEI. CDR3 region: CASSPEGYGYTF. CDR3 sequence (DNA): TGTGCCAGCAGTCCGGAAGGCTATGGCTACACCTTC.

The chain recombines TRBV30 with TRBJ1-1, with TRBD1 matching over 7 bases. Trimming cost V 4 bases and J 1 base; bases outside gene matches: 6. The CDR3 is made up of 14 amino acids. The germline CDR1 and CDR2 sequences are GTSNPN and SVGIG (reference sequence). The CDR3 loop reads CAWTRGHKNTEAFF. The CDR3 DNA is TGTGCCTGGACAAGGGGGCATAAGAACACTGAAGCTTTCTTT.

The chain carries TRBV5-6 and TRBJ2-7, with D hard to call. The CDR3 totals 13 residues. Germline V lookup: CDR1 SGHDT, CDR2 YYEEEE. V was pared by 1 base and J by 2 bases, with 7 bases between. DNA for the CDR3: TGTGCCAGCAGCTTGTGGTCTACCTACGAGCAGTACTTC. This translates into CASSLWSTYEQYF.

This rearrangement joins TRBV5-5 to TRBJ1-5; a weak D match, TRBD1 (5 bases). Germline V CDR1 and CDR2: SGHKS, YYEKEE (reference sequence). CDR3 length: 15 residues. Trimming took off 4 bases at V and 6 bases at J, with 17 bases between the two ends. The CDR3 DNA reads as TGTGCCAGCAGCCCGGACACGCTGGCGGGTCAGCCCCAGCATTTT. Amino acid sequence: CASSPDTLAGQPQHF.

The rearrangement uses TRBV6-5 and TRBJ1-2; the D is unclear. This CDR3 comprises 13 residues. Trimming took off 8 bases at V and 5 bases at J, with 15 bases between the two ends. Looked up from germline, CDR1 is MNHEY and CDR2 is SVGAGI. The CDR3: CASLDPIDYGYTF. DNA of the CDR3: TGTGCCAGCCTTGATCCAATTGATTATGGCTACACCTTC.

The V and J genes are TRBV14 and TRBJ2-1; 9 bases map to TRBD1. The V gene end was trimmed by 4 bases and the J gene end by 1 base; junction bases not matched to a gene: 2. Germline values: CDR1 SGHDN, CDR2 FVKESK. The CDR3 spans 15 residues. The CDR3 nucleotides read TGTGCCAGCAGCCCGGACAGGGGTTCCTACAATGAGCAGTTCTTC. Translation: CASSPDRGSYNEQFF.

In its sample, this clone was seen a few times. A junction end diverges from the germline sequence, so it may reflect a read error. The V call is TRBV7-7, the J call TRBJ2-5; possibly TRBD1 for D (5 bases). In germline, CDR1 is SSHAT, CDR2 FNYEAQ (reference sequence). The CDR3 extends over 14 amino acids. The CDR3 nucleotides read TGTGCCAGCAGCTTACTGGGGCCCCAAGAAACCCAGTACTTC. This codes for CASSLLGPQETQYF. The full variable domain, in which reference TRBV7-7 and TRBJ2-5 provide the parts outside the CDR3, is GAGVSQSPRYKVTKRGQDVTLRCDPISSHATLYWYQQALGQGPEFLTYFNYEAQPDKSGLPSDRFSAERPEGSISTLTIQRTEQRDSAMYRCASSLLGPQETQYFGPGTRLLVL.

The genes are TRBV6-1 and TRBJ2-2; D is possibly TRBD1 (5 bases). V lost 0 bases to trimming and J lost 7 bases, with 9 bases between them. Looked up from germline, CDR1 is MNHNS and CDR2 is SASEGT. The CDR3 loop spans 14 amino acids. In nucleotides, the CDR3 is TGTGCCAGCAGTGAAGCAAGGGGATACGGGGAGCTGTTTTTT. Protein sequence: CASSEARGYGELFF.

V gene TRBV7-8 combines with J gene TRBJ1-4; D is perhaps TRBD1 (5 bases). Germline CDR1 is SGHVS and CDR2 is FQNEAQ. With 1 base removed from V and 8 bases from J, the gap between germline ends came to 11 bases. The CDR3 loop spans 14 amino acids. The CDR3 protein is CASSLGRRGEKLFF. The CDR3 DNA reads as TGTGCCAGCAGCTTAGGCAGGCGGGGGGAAAAACTGTTTTTT.

CDR3: CASKLAGGTDTQYF. DNA of the CDR3: TGTGCCAGCAAGCTAGCGGGGGGCACAGATACGCAGTATTTT. This chain links TRBV6-5 with TRBJ2-3; 10 bases map to TRBD2. The V gene end was trimmed by 7 bases and the J gene end by 1 base; junction bases not matched to a gene: 2. Germline V gene lookup returns CDR1 MNHEY and CDR2 SVGAGI. The CDR3 extends over 14 amino acids.

In DNA, the CDR3 is TGTGCCAGCAGTGAAGTACTTGCTACAGGGGGCTCCTATAATTCACCCCTCCACTTT. Protein product: CASSEVLATGGSYNSPLHF. This rearrangement joins TRBV6-1 to TRBJ1-6; 8 bases match TRBD1. The CDR3 sequence is 19 residues long. Unmatched junction bases numbered 8, after V lost 1 base and J lost 0 bases. Germline V gene data show CDR1 as MNHNS and CDR2 as SASEGT.

In its sample, this clone was seen once. The chain recombines TRBV7-2 with TRBJ1-2, with D perhaps TRBD1 (6 bases). The V end lost 2 bases, the J end lost 6 bases, and 13 bases lay between the germline ends. Germline lookup yields CDR1 SGHTA and CDR2 FQGNSA. This CDR3 is 14 amino acids long. CDR3 region: CASSLQGRADGYTF. The CDR3 coding sequence is TGTGCCAGCAGCTTACAGGGGAGGGCGGATGGCTACACCTTC.

The V gene is TRBV11-2, the J gene TRBJ2-1; D gene ambiguous. CDR3 length equals 13 residues. Germline CDR1 is SGHAT and CDR2 is FQNNGV. V gave up 0 bases and J gave up 5 bases, with 5 bases separating them. As DNA, the CDR3 is TGTGCCAGCAGCTTAGATTCCCACAATGAGCAGTTCTTC. It translates to CASSLDSHNEQFF.

The chain joins TRBV15 to TRBJ2-1, with no clear D. The germline V gene has CDR1 LNHNV and CDR2 YYDKDF (reference sequence). The CDR3 runs to 13 residues. V lost 1 base to trimming and J lost 2 bases, with 3 bases between them. CDR3 nucleotide sequence: TGTGCCACCAGCAGAGTGCCCTACAATGAGCAGTTCTTC. This encodes CATSRVPYNEQFF.

The gene calls are TRBV29-1 and TRBJ1-4; D perhaps matches TRBD1 (5 bases). Germline assignment: CDR1 SQVTM and CDR2 ANQGSEA. Trimming removed 1 base at V and 3 bases at J, with 12 bases between. There are 15 residues in the CDR3. The CDR3 is CSVEGKRGSNEKLFF. CDR3 sequence (DNA): TGCAGCGTTGAAGGCAAAAGGGGATCTAATGAAAAACTGTTTTTT.

J is TRBJ1-5 and V is TRBV3-1 (or the pseudogene TRBV3-2), with unresolved D. Trimming cost V 4 bases and J 8 bases, with 18 bases left between them. Germline V gives CDR1 LGHDT, CDR2 YNNKEL (reference sequence). The length of the CDR3 is 15 residues. The CDR3, as DNA: TGTGCCAGCAGCCCCGGACGGTCTCATGGGGAGCCCCAGCATTTT. Encoded protein: CASSPGRSHGEPQHF.

The CDR3 loop is CASSLGTANSPLHF. CDR3 nucleotide sequence: TGTGCCAGCAGCTTGGGGACAGCGAATTCACCCCTCCACTTT. The V call is TRBV11-3, the J call TRBJ1-6; TRBD1 matches 7 bases. CDR3 size: 14 residues. Trimming cost V 3 bases and J 7 bases; bases outside gene matches: 3. The V gene's germline CDR1 is SGHNT and CDR2 YENEEA.

V usage is TRBV4-3 and J usage is TRBJ2-3; D not resolved. Trimming took off 0 bases at V and 11 bases at J, with 18 bases between the two ends. Germline CDR1 reads LGHNA; CDR2 reads YSLEER. The CDR3 spans 15 residues. The CDR3 here is CASSQDLGVVGRQYF. In nucleotides, the CDR3 is TGCGCCAGCAGCCAAGATCTAGGCGTAGTAGGTCGGCAGTATTTT.

This chain connects TRBV7-2 to TRBJ2-1; D unclear. V lost 1 base and J lost 9, with 10 bases in between. The CDR3 consists of 13 residues. Germline lookup yields CDR1 SGHTA and CDR2 FQGNSA. The CDR3 reads CASSLETRSEQFF. Here the CDR3 DNA reads TGTGCCAGCAGCTTAGAGACAAGGAGTGAGCAGTTCTTC.

This clone was observed a single time. The chain employs TRBV4-1 and TRBJ2-3; TRBD1 might be the D (7 bases). Deletions cut 1 base from V and 4 bases from J, with 15 bases between. The CDR3 is 16 residues long. Germline values: CDR1 MGHRA, CDR2 YSYEKL. DNA for the CDR3: TGCGCCAGCAGCCAAGTTGGAGGGGGCGACGCAGATACGCAGTATTTT. It yields the protein CASSQVGGGDADTQYF.

The V and J genes are TRBV7-2 and TRBJ1-1; D is perhaps TRBD1 (6 bases). Germline assignment: CDR1 SGHTA and CDR2 FQGNSA. The CDR3 runs 14 residues. V gave up 5 bases and J gave up 12 bases, with 22 bases separating them. The CDR3 spells CASSPNPGGLSTFF. CDR3 DNA: TGTGCCAGCAGCCCCAACCCGGGGGGCCTTTCAACTTTCTTT.

The V gene is TRBV19, the J gene TRBJ2-4, with a possible D match to TRBD1 (6 bases). Germline CDR1 and CDR2: LNHDA and SQIVND (reference sequence). Between the trimmed V and J ends, which lost 4 bases and 2 bases, there was a span of 15 bases. The CDR3 contains 16 residues. The CDR3 bases are TGTGCCAGTAGTACCTGGACAGACCTAACCAAAAACATTCAGTACTTC. It is translated as CASSTWTDLTKNIQYF.

The chain uses TRBV10-3 and TRBJ2-3, with TRBD2 as a possible D gene (5 bases). The CDR3 is 13 amino acids. Germline lookup yields CDR1 ENHRY and CDR2 SYGVKD. Deletions cut 6 bases from V and 6 bases from J, with 13 bases between. Here the CDR3 DNA reads TGTGCCATCAGCGGTTTGCGAGGGGATACGCAGTATTTT. Protein product: CAISGLRGDTQYF.